This T cell receptor (beta chain) was captured in a study of blood T cells in healthy people across ages. The second PCR ran about 6 to 12 cycles with a sample-barcoded 5' primer and J-beta primers. MiXCR, applied by TCRdb to the 5' RACE reads, yields one record per CDR3 protein. The sample includes approximately 800,000 distinct CDR3 sequences, 20% to 25% of them seen just once. This sample also appeared in a second study, on T cells of mothers and their children.

This TCR was sampled from a boy younger than 18 in good health. The material sequenced was blood.

The CDR3 DNA reads TGCGCCAGCAGCCAAGATGTTCAACCAATCCCGGTCTTCTTC. Amino acids: CASSQDVQPIPVFF. The chain uses TRBV4-3 and TRBJ2-1; D call uncertain. Per the germline V gene, CDR1 is LGHNA and CDR2 is YSLEER. The V gene lost 0 bases and the J gene lost 16 bases, with 19 bases spanning the gap. The CDR3 loop spans 14 amino acids.